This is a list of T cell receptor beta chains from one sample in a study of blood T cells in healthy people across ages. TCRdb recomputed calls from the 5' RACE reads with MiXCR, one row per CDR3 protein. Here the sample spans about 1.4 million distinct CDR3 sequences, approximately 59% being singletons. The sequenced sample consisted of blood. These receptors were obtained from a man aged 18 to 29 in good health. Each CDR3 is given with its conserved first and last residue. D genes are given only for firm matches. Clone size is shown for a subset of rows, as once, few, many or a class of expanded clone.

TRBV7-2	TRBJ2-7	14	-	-	CASSLEGWQVEQYF	TGTGCCAGCAGCTTAGAGGGTTGGCAGGTCGAGCAGTACTTC
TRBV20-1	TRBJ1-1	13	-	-	CSARGSVNTEAFF	TGCAGTGCTAGAGGGTCGGTGAACACTGAAGCTTTCTTT
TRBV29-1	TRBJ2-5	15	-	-	CSVGIAGRGEKTQYF	TGCAGCGTTGGGATCGCAGGACGAGGGGAGAAGACCCAGTACTTC
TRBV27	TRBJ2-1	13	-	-	CASTNRDNNEQFF	TGTGCCAGCACGAACCGGGATAACAATGAGCAGTTCTTC
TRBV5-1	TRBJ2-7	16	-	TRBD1	CASSDGTGVISYEQYF	TGCGCCAGCAGCGACGGGACAGGGGTGATCTCCTACGAGCAGTACTTC
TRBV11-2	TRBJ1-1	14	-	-	CASSRVDTNTEAFF	TGTGCCAGCAGCCGCGTGGATACGAACACTGAAGCTTTCTTT
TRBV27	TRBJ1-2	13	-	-	CASRDQVTYGYTF	TGTGCCAGCAGAGACCAGGTGACCTATGGCTACACCTTC
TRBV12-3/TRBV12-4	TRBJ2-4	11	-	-	CASSGGGIRYF	TGTGCCAGCTCGGGCGGTGGGATTAGGTACTTC
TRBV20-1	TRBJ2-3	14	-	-	CSALSSEPTDTQYF	TGCAGTGCTCTATCTAGCGAACCCACAGATACGCAGTATTTT
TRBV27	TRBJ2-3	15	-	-	CASSARGTSTDTQYF	TGTGCCAGCAGTGCGAGGGGGACTAGCACAGATACGCAGTATTTT
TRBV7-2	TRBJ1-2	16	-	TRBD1	CASSLASGQHNYGYTF	TGTGCCAGCAGCTTAGCTTCGGGACAGCATAACTATGGCTACACCTTC
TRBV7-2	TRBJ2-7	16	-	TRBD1	CASRESGTGGIYEQYF	TGTGCCAGCAGAGAATCCGGGACAGGGGGAATCTACGAGCAGTACTTC
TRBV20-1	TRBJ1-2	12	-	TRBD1	CSASDDRGGYTF	TGCAGTGCTAGTGACGACAGGGGTGGCTACACCTTC
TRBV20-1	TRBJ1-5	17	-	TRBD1	CSAGTGTSPLDRQPQHF	TGCAGTGCTGGGACAGGGACGTCTCCTCTAGATAGACAGCCCCAGCATTTT
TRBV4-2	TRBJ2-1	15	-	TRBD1	CASSPHPTGANEQFF	TGTGCCAGCAGCCCGCATCCCACAGGGGCCAATGAGCAGTTCTTC
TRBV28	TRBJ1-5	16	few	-	CASSLRGRGPGQPQHF	TGTGCCAGCAGTCTGCGGGGGAGGGGTCCGGGTCAGCCCCAGCATTTT
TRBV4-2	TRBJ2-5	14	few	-	CASSPGITGETQYF	TGTGCCAGCAGCCCCGGGATCACGGGGGAGACCCAGTACTTC
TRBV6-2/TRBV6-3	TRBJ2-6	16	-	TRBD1	CASRTGADSGANVLTF	TGTGCCAGCAGGACAGGGGCTGACTCTGGGGCCAACGTCCTGACTTTC
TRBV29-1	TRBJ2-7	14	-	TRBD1	CSVADRGSSYEQYF	TGCAGCGTGGCAGACAGGGGATCATCCTACGAGCAGTACTTC
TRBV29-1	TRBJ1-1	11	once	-	CSVGSGIEAFF	TGCAGCGTTGGATCGGGGATTGAAGCTTTCTTT